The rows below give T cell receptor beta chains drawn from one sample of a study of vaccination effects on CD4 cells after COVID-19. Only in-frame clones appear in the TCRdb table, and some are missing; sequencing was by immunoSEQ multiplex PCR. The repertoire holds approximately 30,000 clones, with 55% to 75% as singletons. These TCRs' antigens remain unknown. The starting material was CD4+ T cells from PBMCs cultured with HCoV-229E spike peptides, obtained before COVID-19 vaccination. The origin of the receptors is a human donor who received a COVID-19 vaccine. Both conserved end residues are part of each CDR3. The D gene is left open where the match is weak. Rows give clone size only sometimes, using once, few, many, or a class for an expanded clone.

TGTGCCAGCAGCTTGGACGGCAAAGGTAGTCAAGAGACCCAGTACTTC,CASSLDGKGSQETQYF,.,TRBJ2-5,TRBV5-4,.
TGTGCCAGCAGCTCCAGGACAGGGACCACTGAAGCTTTCTTT,CASSSRTGTTEAFF,.,TRBJ1-1,TRBV7-2,TRBD1
TGCGCCAGCAGCGAGGGGAGTAGCGGGAGTTCCGGAGATACGCAGTATTTT,CASSEGSSGSSGDTQYF,.,TRBJ2-3,TRBV5-1,TRBD2
TGTGCCAGTAGTAAGGTTCACCCCCAAGAGACCCAGTACTTC,CASSKVHPQETQYF,.,TRBJ2-5,TRBV19,.
TGTGCCAGCAGCCGCACACTAGCGGGAGGGCCTGGAGATACGCAGTATTTT,CASSRTLAGGPGDTQYF,.,TRBJ2-3,TRBV5-6,TRBD2
TGTGCCAGCAGTTACCAAGGGACAGGGTACACTGAAGCTTTCTTT,CASSYQGTGYTEAFF,.,TRBJ1-1,TRBV6-5,TRBD1
TGTGCCAGCAGTTTAACCCTGAACATTCAGTACTTC,CASSLTLNIQYF,.,TRBJ2-4,TRBV6-2/TRBV6-3,.
TGTGCCAGCAGCCCCCTGAAAGGGAGTGAGCAGTTCTTC,CASSPLKGSEQFF,.,TRBJ2-1,TRBV4-2,.
TGTGCCAGCAGCCAATCCCGGACAGAGGGGCACAACACCGGGGAGCTGTTTTTT,CASSQSRTEGHNTGELFF,few,TRBJ2-2,TRBV7-9,.
TGTGCCAGCAGCTTAGAGCGGGGTGGGGGCTCCTACGAGCAGTACTTC,CASSLERGGGSYEQYF,few,TRBJ2-7,TRBV11-3,.
TGTGCCAGCAGCTCCCGGACTAGCGGGGCCGGAAGGTGGAACGAGCAGTACTTC,CASSSRTSGAGRWNEQYF,.,TRBJ2-7,TRBV5-5,TRBD2
TGTGCCAGCAGCCCCCTTCAGGGAGGGCGGCCATCCTACGAGCAGTACTTC,CASSPLQGGRPSYEQYF,many,TRBJ2-7,TRBV11-2,TRBD2
TGTGCCAGCAGGGCACTAGGACCCTACGAGCAGTACTTC,CASRALGPYEQYF,.,TRBJ2-7,TRBV28,.
TGTGCCAGTAGTACTTTGCGGACTGAAGCTTTCTTT,CASSTLRTEAFF,few,TRBJ1-1,TRBV19,.
TGTGCCAGCAGTTGGACACTTCCCGACTATAATTCACCCCTCCACTTT,CASSWTLPDYNSPLHF,.,TRBJ1-6,TRBV6-5,.
TGTGCCAGTAGGGGGACAGGTTTTAATCAGCCCCAGCATTTT,CASRGTGFNQPQHF,.,TRBJ1-5,TRBV19,TRBD1
TGTGCCAGCAGCTTTCTGGCAGGTTCCACTGAAAAACTGTTTTTT,CASSFLAGSTEKLFF,.,TRBJ1-4,TRBV7-2,.
TGTGCCAGCAGCGCAAGGTACACTGAAGCTTTCTTT,CASSARYTEAFF,few,TRBJ1-1,TRBV11-2,.
TGTGCCAGCAGCTTGTTCAGGGACGACGAGCAGTACTTC,CASSLFRDDEQYF,.,TRBJ2-7,TRBV11-3,.
TGTGCCAGCAGTTACTCTACCTCCTCCTACGAGCAGTACTTC,CASSYSTSSYEQYF,.,TRBJ2-7,TRBV6-5,.
TGTGCCAGCAGTTTATCGGGACAGGGGACCGGCTACACCTTC,CASSLSGQGTGYTF,.,TRBJ1-2,TRBV28,TRBD1
TGTGCCAGCAGCTCGAATAATTCACCCCTCCACTTT,CASSSNNSPLHF,.,TRBJ1-6,TRBV28,.
TGCGCCAGCAGCTTGAGGGGGACAGCTAACTACAATGAGCAGTTCTTC,CASSLRGTANYNEQFF,.,TRBJ2-1,TRBV5-1,TRBD1
TGTGCCAGCAGTTACTCGAGCTCCGGGACAGGGGACACCATATATTTT,CASSYSSSGTGDTIYF,.,TRBJ1-3,TRBV6-5,TRBD1
TGCAGCGTGTGTCAGACAGGCGGTACCCCCGAGGACTATGGCTACACCTTC,CSVCQTGGTPEDYGYTF,.,TRBJ1-2,TRBV29-1,.
TGCGCCAGCAGCTATCCAGGGGTCTACGAGCAGTACTTC,CASSYPGVYEQYF,.,TRBJ2-7,TRBV5-1,.
TGTGCCAGCAGTCCTTCCGGGACAGCTCCCCTGGGGCAGTATTTT,CASSPSGTAPLGQYF,.,TRBJ2-3,TRBV6-6,TRBD1
TGCGCCAGCAGCTTGAGGGGTAGAGCAGGGACCACTGAAGCTTTCTTT,CASSLRGRAGTTEAFF,.,TRBJ1-1,TRBV5-1,.
TGTGCCAGCAGCGCGCCGGGGCTAGCGGGCACAGATACGCAGTATTTT,CASSAPGLAGTDTQYF,.,TRBJ2-3,TRBV9,TRBD2
TGTGCCAGCAACGAGATCGGGGACAGGGGATCCACTGAAGCTTTCTTT,CASNEIGDRGSTEAFF,.,TRBJ1-1,TRBV28,TRBD1
TGTGCCAGTCTTCGGGGACAGGGGGATTTCAATGAGCAGTTCTTC,CASLRGQGDFNEQFF,.,TRBJ2-1,TRBV19,TRBD1
TGCGCCAGCAGCCCAGGGGGGGGCCAGCAGCCCCAGCATTTT,CASSPGGGQQPQHF,.,TRBJ1-5,TRBV5-1,TRBD1
TGTGCCAGCAACCCCCTTGCGAGTACCTACGAGCAGTACTTC,CASNPLASTYEQYF,few,TRBJ2-7,TRBV6-5,.
TGTGCCAGCAGCTTAGGCCGCCAGGGGGCAGGTCAGCCCCAGCATTTT,CASSLGRQGAGQPQHF,.,TRBJ1-5,TRBV13,TRBD1
TGTGCCTGGAGTAAACGGCTGAGCTCCTATAATTCACCCCTCCACTTT,CAWSKRLSSYNSPLHF,.,TRBJ1-6,TRBV30,.
TGTGCCAGCAACCGGATCCAGGGGAGCCCCTACAATGAGCAGTTCTTC,CASNRIQGSPYNEQFF,few,TRBJ2-1,TRBV27,.
TGTGCTAGCAGCCCGGGCCGACTAGTAAAACAAAATGAGCAGTTCTTC,CASSPGRLVKQNEQFF,.,TRBJ2-1,TRBV7-7,.
TGTGCCAGCAGCCCGACAGGGGGCGGCGCCAAAAACATTCAGTACTTC,CASSPTGGGAKNIQYF,.,TRBJ2-4,TRBV7-3,TRBD1
TGTGCCAGCAGCTTAGCGCACGGGCCCTCCTACAATGAGCAGTTCTTC,CASSLAHGPSYNEQFF,.,TRBJ2-1,TRBV7-8,.
TGTGCCAGCAGCCCACCAAGCGGGAGGGCCTGGAGGGAGCAGTTCTTC,CASSPPSGRAWREQFF,.,TRBJ2-1,TRBV7-8,TRBD2
TGTGCCACCAGACATAGGGGCACCGGGGAGCTGTTTTTT,CATRHRGTGELFF,once,TRBJ2-2,TRBV15,.
TGTGCCAGCAGCAACTATCCGGGACAGGGGATCGGGGGTGAAGCTTTCTTT,CASSNYPGQGIGGEAFF,.,TRBJ1-1,TRBV3-1/TRBV3-2,TRBD1
TGTGCCAGCAGCTTAGGTCGCACATCCAATCAGCCCCAGCATTTT,CASSLGRTSNQPQHF,.,TRBJ1-5,TRBV7-8,.
TGTGCCAGCAGCTTCCCGGGACCGGGGTCTCGGAAGGAGTACTTC,CASSFPGPGSRKEYF,few,TRBJ2-7,TRBV5-4,.
TGTGCCAGTAGTAAACGTGGGGGGGCCGAGGAGACCCAGTACTTC,CASSKRGGAEETQYF,few,TRBJ2-5,TRBV19,.
TGCAGTGCTAGTAACCAGGGCTCCTATAATTCACCCCTCCACTTT,CSASNQGSYNSPLHF,.,TRBJ1-6,TRBV20-1,.
TGTGCCAGCAGTGAAAGCACCTCTTATGGCTACACCTTC,CASSESTSYGYTF,.,TRBJ1-2,TRBV6-1,.
TGTGCCAGCAGCCACCCAGACATCTATAATTCACCCCTCCACTTT,CASSHPDIYNSPLHF,.,TRBJ1-6,TRBV7-2,.
TGTGCCAGCAGTGAAGCTGGGACAGGTACCTACGAGCAGTACTTC,CASSEAGTGTYEQYF,.,TRBJ2-7,TRBV6-1,TRBD1
TGTGCCAGCAGCGCCCAAAGGGAGCAAGCTTCTTTT,CASSAQREQASF,.,TRBJ1-1,TRBV7-2,.
TGCGCCAGCAGCCTCGGCGCAGGCACCTACGAGCAGTACTTC,CASSLGAGTYEQYF,few,TRBJ2-7,TRBV5-1,.
TGTGCCAGCAGCTACCCCTCCGGGGAGTTTAGGAACAATTCACCCCTCCACTTT,CASSYPSGEFRNNSPLHF,few,TRBJ1-6,TRBV5-6,.
TGTGCCAGCAGCTCCCTCTCGGGGGAGAACACTGAAGCTTTCTTT,CASSSLSGENTEAFF,few,TRBJ1-1,TRBV13,.
TGTGCCTCCTCCCCCGGGACGGGAAGCACAGATACGCAGTATTTT,CASSPGTGSTDTQYF,.,TRBJ2-3,TRBV30,.
TGTGCCAGCAGTCCACTAGCGGGCACCTACAATGAGCAGTTCTTC,CASSPLAGTYNEQFF,few,TRBJ2-1,TRBV2,TRBD2
TGTGCCATCAGTGAGTCGGAGAACACCGGGGAGCTGTTTTTT,CAISESENTGELFF,.,TRBJ2-2,TRBV10-3,.
TGTGCCAGCAGCGTAGGAGGGGATCGGCGTAGTGAAGCTTTCTTT,CASSVGGDRRSEAFF,few,TRBJ1-1,TRBV9,.
TGTGCCAGCAGTCAGTTGTTACAGGGGAATGGCTACACCTTC,CASSQLLQGNGYTF,few,TRBJ1-2,TRBV2,TRBD1
TGTGCCAGCAGCTTAGGGACCGCCTCCAATGAGCAGTTCTTC,CASSLGTASNEQFF,once,TRBJ2-1,TRBV7-8,.